One T cell receptor (beta chain) is described in this entry. Its antigen remains unknown. TCR sequencing used cDNA made by reverse transcription of extracted RNA. The data were produced by immunoSEQ multiplex PCR, yet TCRdb's version contains in-frame clones alone and is incomplete. The sample yields fewer than 40,000 clones, around two thirds seen once. Alopecia areata patients provided lesional scalp punch biopsies and peripheral blood, both collected for the study. The researchers isolated CD4+ and CD8+ T cells from PBMCs by sorting. This sample was taken from a study of CD8+ T cells in alopecia areata. The CDR3 spans 15 residues. V shed 4 bases and J 3 bases; nucleotides not matched to a gene: 6. Germline V CDR1 and CDR2: SGHVS, FQNEAQ. Study results and caveats: Clarity of TCR sharing across patients fell short of that in mice, possibly HLA-related. The study found higher clonality in lesional than normal scalp, especially in alopecia totalis/universalis.

The sequencing sample was made of NKG2D-high CD8+ T cells sorted from blood. The chain employs TRBV7-8 and TRBJ2-7, with 10 bases fitting TRBD2. This TCR derives from a human donor with alopecia areata. This chain's CDR3 is CASSSGLADYYEQYF. Written as DNA, the CDR3 is TGTGCCAGCAGCTCTGGACTAGCGGATTACTACGAGCAGTACTTC.